The rows below give T cell receptor beta chains drawn from one sample of a study of blood T cell repertoires in COVID-19. Assay: immunoSEQ multiplex PCR; the TCRdb copy retains only in-frame clones and omits some. This sample has 55,000 to 65,000 clones, with about 90% found just once. Sequencing was performed on peripheral blood. The receptors derive from a human donor with acute or convalescent COVID-19. The donor label of this sample is uncertain. CDR3s include the opening cysteine and the closing phenylalanine or tryptophan. Each record gives: V gene, D gene, J gene, clone size, CDR3 DNA, CDR3 protein. D genes are given only for firm matches. Only part of the rows carry a size: once, few, many, or a class if the clone is expanded.

TRBV6-1	-	TRBJ1-5	-	TGTGCCAGCAGTGAACCCTTTAGTAGAGGGCCGAATCAGCCCCAGCATTTT	CASSEPFSRGPNQPQHF
TRBV5-4	TRBD1	TRBJ1-4	-	TGTGCCAGCAGCTTTCCCACCGGGACAGGCGCCGGTGAAAAACTGTTTTTT	CASSFPTGTGAGEKLFF
TRBV7-6	-	TRBJ2-1	once	TGTGCCAGCAGCTTAGCGGGAGCTTCCTACAATGAGCAGTTCTTC	CASSLAGASYNEQFF
TRBV6-2/TRBV6-3	TRBD2	TRBJ2-3	-	TGTGCCAGCAGCAGACTAGCCATAACAGATACGCAGTATTTT	CASSRLAITDTQYF
TRBV6-2/TRBV6-3	-	TRBJ2-1	once	TGTGCCAGCAGTTACAGGGGGGGTGACAATGAGCAGTTCTTC	CASSYRGGDNEQFF
TRBV19	TRBD2	TRBJ2-2	-	TGTGCCAGTAGTATACCTGCCGGGACTAGCGGTAACACCGGGGAGCTGTTTTTT	CASSIPAGTSGNTGELFF
TRBV5-1	-	TRBJ2-3	-	TGCGCCAGCACCCTCCGATCAGGGGTCACAGATACGCAGTATTTT	CASTLRSGVTDTQYF
TRBV12-5	TRBD1	TRBJ1-3	-	TGTGCTAGTGCCCCGGGACAGGGGAGTGGAAACACCATATATTTT	CASAPGQGSGNTIYF
TRBV6-5	-	TRBJ1-5	once	TGTGCCAGCAGCCTACAGGGTTATAGCAATCAGCCCCAGCATTTT	CASSLQGYSNQPQHF
TRBV19	-	TRBJ2-2	-	TGTGCCAGTAGTTCATGGGGAGGTGGCACCGGGGAGCTGTTTTTT	CASSSWGGGTGELFF
TRBV7-6	-	TRBJ2-2	-	TGTGCCAGCAGCTTAGGGGGGCCCGTCGGGGAGCTGTTTTTT	CASSLGGPVGELFF
TRBV5-6	-	TRBJ2-5	-	TGTGCCAGCAGCTTGGATCGAGGGCTTGAGACCCAGTACTTC	CASSLDRGLETQYF
TRBV27	-	TRBJ1-5	-	TGTGCCAGCAGTTTAACTCCCGGGGACAATTACAATCAGCCCCAGCATTTT	CASSLTPGDNYNQPQHF